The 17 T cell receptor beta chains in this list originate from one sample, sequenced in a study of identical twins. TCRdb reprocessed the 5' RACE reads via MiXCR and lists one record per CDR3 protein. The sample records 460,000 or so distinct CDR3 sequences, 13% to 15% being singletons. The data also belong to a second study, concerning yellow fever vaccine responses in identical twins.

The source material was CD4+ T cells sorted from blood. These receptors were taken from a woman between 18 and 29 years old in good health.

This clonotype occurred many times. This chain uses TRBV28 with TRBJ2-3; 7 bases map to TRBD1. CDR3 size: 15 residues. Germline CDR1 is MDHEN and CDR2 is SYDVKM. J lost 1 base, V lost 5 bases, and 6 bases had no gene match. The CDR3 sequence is CASSLPQGGTDTQYF. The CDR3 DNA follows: TGTGCCAGCAGTCTCCCCCAGGGGGGCACAGATACGCAGTATTTT.

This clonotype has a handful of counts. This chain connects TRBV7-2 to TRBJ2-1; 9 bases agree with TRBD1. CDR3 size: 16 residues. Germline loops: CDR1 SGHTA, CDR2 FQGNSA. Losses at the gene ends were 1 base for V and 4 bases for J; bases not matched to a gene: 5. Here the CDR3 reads CASSLGGQGRYNEQFF. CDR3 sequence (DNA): TGTGCCAGCAGCTTAGGAGGACAGGGGCGTTACAATGAGCAGTTCTTC.

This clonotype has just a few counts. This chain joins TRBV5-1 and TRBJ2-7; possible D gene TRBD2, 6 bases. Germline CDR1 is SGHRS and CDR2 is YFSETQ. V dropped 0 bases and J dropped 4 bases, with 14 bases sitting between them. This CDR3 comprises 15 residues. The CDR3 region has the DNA TGCGCCAGCAGCTTGGAGGGGCTCGGGGGTTACGAGCAGTACTTC. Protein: CASSLEGLGGYEQYF.

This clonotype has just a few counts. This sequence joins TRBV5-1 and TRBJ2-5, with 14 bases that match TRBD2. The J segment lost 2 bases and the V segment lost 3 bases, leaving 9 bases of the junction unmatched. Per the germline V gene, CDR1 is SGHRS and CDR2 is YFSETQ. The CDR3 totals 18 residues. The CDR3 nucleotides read TGCGCCAGCAGCTGGAAGACTAGCGGGGGGGAGGGACAAGAGACCCAGTACTTC. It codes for CASSWKTSGGEGQETQYF.

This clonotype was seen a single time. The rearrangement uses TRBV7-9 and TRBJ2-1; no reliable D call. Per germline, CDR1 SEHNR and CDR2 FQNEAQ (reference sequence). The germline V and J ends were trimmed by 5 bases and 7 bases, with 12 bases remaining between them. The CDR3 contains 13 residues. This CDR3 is CASSPWGGNEQFF. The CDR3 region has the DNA TGTGCCAGCAGCCCGTGGGGTGGGAATGAGCAGTTCTTC.

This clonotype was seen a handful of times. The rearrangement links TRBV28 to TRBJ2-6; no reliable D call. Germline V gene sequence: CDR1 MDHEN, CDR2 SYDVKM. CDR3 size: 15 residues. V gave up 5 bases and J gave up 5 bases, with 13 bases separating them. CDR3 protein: CASSPQQSRANVLTF. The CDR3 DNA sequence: TGTGCCAGCAGTCCCCAGCAGTCAAGGGCCAACGTCCTGACTTTC.

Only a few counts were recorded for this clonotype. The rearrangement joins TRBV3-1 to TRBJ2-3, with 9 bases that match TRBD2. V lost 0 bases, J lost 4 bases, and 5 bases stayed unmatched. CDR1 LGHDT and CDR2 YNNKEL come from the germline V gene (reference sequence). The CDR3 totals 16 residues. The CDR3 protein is CASSQDTAGGPDTQYF. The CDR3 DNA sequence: TGTGCCAGCAGCCAAGATACAGCGGGAGGCCCAGATACGCAGTATTTT.

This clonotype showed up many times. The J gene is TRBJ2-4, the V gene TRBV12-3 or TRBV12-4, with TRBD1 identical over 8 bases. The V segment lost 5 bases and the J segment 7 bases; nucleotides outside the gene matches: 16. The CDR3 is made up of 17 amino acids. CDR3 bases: TGTGCCAGCAGTCCTACAGGGGGAAGGGGAGGACTGAACATTCAGTACTTC. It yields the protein CASSPTGGRGGLNIQYF.

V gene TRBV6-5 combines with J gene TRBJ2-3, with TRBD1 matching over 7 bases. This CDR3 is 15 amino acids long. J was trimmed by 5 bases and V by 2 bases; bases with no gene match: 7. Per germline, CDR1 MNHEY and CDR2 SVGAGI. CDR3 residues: CASSYPTGPEDTQYF. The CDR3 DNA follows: TGTGCCAGCAGTTACCCGACAGGGCCCGAAGATACGCAGTATTTT.

The CDR3 DNA reads as TGTGCCAGCAGGCTAGGACAGGGCCCCTACGAGCAGTACTTC. Translation: CASRLGQGPYEQYF. The rearrangement joins TRBV7-8 to TRBJ2-7; 8 positions match TRBD1. From germline, CDR1 is SGHVS and CDR2 FQNEAQ. The J segment lost 2 bases and the V segment lost 6 bases, leaving 6 bases of the junction unmatched. The CDR3 contains 14 residues.

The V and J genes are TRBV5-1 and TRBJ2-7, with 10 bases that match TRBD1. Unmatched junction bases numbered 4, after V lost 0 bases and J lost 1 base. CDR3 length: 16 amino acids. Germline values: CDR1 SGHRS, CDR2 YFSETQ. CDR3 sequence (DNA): TGCGCCAGCAGCTTGGCTTGGGACAGGGGTTCCTACGAGCAGTACTTC. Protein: CASSLAWDRGSYEQYF.

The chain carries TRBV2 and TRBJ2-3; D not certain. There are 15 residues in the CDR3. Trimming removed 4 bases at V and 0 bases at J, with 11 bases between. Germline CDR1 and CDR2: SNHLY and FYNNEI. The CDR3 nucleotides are TGTGCCAGCAGTGGCCTTGCCTTTAGCACAGATACGCAGTATTTT. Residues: CASSGLAFSTDTQYF.

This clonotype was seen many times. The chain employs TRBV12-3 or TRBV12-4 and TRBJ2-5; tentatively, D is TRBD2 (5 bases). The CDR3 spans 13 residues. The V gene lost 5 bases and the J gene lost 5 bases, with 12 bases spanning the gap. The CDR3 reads CASSDLALETQYF. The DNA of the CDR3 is TGTGCCAGCAGTGATCTAGCCCTGGAGACCCAGTACTTC.

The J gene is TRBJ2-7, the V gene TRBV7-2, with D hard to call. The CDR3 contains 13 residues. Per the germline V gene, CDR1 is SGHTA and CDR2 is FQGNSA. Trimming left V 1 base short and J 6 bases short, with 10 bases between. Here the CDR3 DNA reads TGTGCCAGCAGCTTAGGATTCGCAGGCGAGCAGTACTTC. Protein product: CASSLGFAGEQYF.

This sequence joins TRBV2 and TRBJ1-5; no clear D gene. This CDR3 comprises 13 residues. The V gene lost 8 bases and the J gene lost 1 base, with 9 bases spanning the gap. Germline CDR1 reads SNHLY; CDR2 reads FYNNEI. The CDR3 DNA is TGTGCCAGCCGAGTGCAGAGCAATCAGCCCCAGCATTTT. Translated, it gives CASRVQSNQPQHF.

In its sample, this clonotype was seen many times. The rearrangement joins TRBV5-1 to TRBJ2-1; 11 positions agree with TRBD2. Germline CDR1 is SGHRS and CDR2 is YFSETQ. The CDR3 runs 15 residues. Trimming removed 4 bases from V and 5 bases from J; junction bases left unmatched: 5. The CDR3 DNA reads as TGCGCCAGCAGCCGGGGGACTAGCGGTAACAATGAGCAGTTCTTC. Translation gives CASSRGTSGNNEQFF.

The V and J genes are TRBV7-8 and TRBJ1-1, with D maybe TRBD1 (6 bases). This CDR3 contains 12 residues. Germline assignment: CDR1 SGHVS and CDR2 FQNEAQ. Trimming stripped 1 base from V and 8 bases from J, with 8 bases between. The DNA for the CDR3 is TGTGCCAGCAGCTTAGAGCAGGGGGAAGCTTTCTTT. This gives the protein CASSLEQGEAFF.